Below are 10 T cell receptor beta chains sequenced from a single sample in a study of shared clonotypes between healthy human individuals. CD45RO-negative CD8 cells positively selected for CCR7 made up the naive population, which excluded terminally differentiated effector memory CD45RA+ cells. The method was immunoSEQ multiplex PCR; TCRdb's version includes in-frame clones alone and lacks a portion of them. The repertoire has about 1,800,000 clones, just under 95% of them found once; the top ten carry 0.9% to 1.5%. Sequenced material: naive CD8+ T cells sorted from blood. The receptors were gathered from a man aged 18 to 35 in good health.

The chain recombines TRBV7-8 with TRBJ1-2; D not certain. The ends were cut back, 6 bases at V and 4 bases at J, with 15 bases in the middle. CDR3 length: 14 amino acids. The germline gives CDR1 SGHVS, CDR2 FQNEAQ. Written as DNA, the CDR3 is TGTGCCAGCAGTTTGTCGGGCGGAATCTATGGCTACACCTTC. Translating it yields CASSLSGGIYGYTF.

The J gene is TRBJ1-1, the V gene TRBV27; D not resolved. Trimming left V 3 bases short and J 3 bases short, with 8 bases between. CDR1 and CDR2 (germline): MNHEY, SMNVEV (reference sequence). The CDR3 spans 13 residues. CDR3 nucleotides: TGTGCCAGCAGTTTCAACGGGTACACTGAAGCTTTCTTT. This codes for CASSFNGYTEAFF.

The V gene is TRBV27, the J gene TRBJ1-2; the D gene is possibly TRBD1 (6 bases). V dropped 7 bases and J dropped 1 base, with 13 bases sitting between them. CDR3 length: 14 amino acids. Germline CDR1 reads MNHEY; CDR2 reads SMNVEV (reference sequence). CDR3 in amino acids: CASKAGEGNYGYTF. The CDR3 DNA reads TGTGCCAGCAAAGCAGGGGAGGGTAACTATGGCTACACCTTC.

On this clone: This specimen includes other DNA sequences encoding the same CDR3. The rearrangement links TRBV11-1 to TRBJ2-7; no reliable D call. The CDR3 extends over 13 amino acids. V gave up 3 bases and J gave up 3 bases, with 9 bases separating them. Germline CDR1 is SGHAT and CDR2 is FQDESV (reference sequence). The DNA for the CDR3 is TGTGCCAGCAGCTTTGAGAGAGACTACGAGCAGTACTTC. Its translation: CASSFERDYEQYF.

The V call is TRBV18, the J call TRBJ1-6; 8 positions agree with TRBD1. V shed 6 bases, J shed 10 bases, and the junction held 23 bases outside the gene matches. Germline V lookup: CDR1 KGHSH, CDR2 LQKENI. This CDR3 contains 19 residues. The CDR3 DNA is TGTGCCAGCTCGCGCAGCGGACAGGGTGTGGAGGAAGGATGGTCACCCCTCCACTTT. Translation: CASSRSGQGVEEGWSPLHF. Filled out from reference TRBV18 and TRBJ1-6, the complete variable domain reads NAGVMQNPRHLVRRRGQEARLRCSPMKGHSHVYWYRQLPEEGLKFMVYLQKENIIDESGMPKERFSAEFPKEGPSILRIQQVVRGDSAAYFCASSRSGQGVEEGWSPLHFGNGTRLTVT.

V is TRBV9 and J is TRBJ2-1, with a tentative D call TRBD2 (5 bases). V lost 5 bases to trimming and J lost 8 bases, with 17 bases between them. There are 14 residues in the CDR3. Germline-derived CDR1 and CDR2 are SGDLS and YYNGEE. The CDR3 nucleotides are TGTGCCAGCAGTTGGGCGGGTTCCCGCGATGAGCAGTTCTTC. Translation gives CASSWAGSRDEQFF.

The CDR3 protein is CASTQTYTGVGYEQYF. Here the CDR3 DNA reads TGTGCCAGCACCCAAACGTATACGGGAGTGGGGTACGAGCAGTACTTC. The V and J genes are TRBV7-2 and TRBJ2-7, with D tentatively TRBD2 (6 bases). There are 16 residues in the CDR3. CDR1 is SGHTA and CDR2 is FQGNSA in the germline V gene. With 7 bases removed from V and 4 bases from J, the gap between germline ends came to 23 bases.

The chain uses TRBV5-4 and TRBJ2-7, with 7 bases aligning to TRBD2. CDR3 size: 13 residues. Germline CDR1 SGHNT, CDR2 YYREEE (reference sequence). V was clipped by 3 bases and J by 3 bases; unmatched bases: 3. CDR3 nucleotide sequence: TGTGCCAGCAGCTCGGGGGGAATCTACGAGCAGTACTTC. Translated: CASSSGGIYEQYF.

Concerning this clone itself: The sample holds other DNA sequences that translate to the same CDR3. This chain joins TRBV15 and TRBJ2-7, with 7 bases matching TRBD2. This CDR3 region has 15 residues. The junction had 6 bases not matched to a gene; V was cut back by 3 bases and J by 1 base. Per germline, CDR1 LNHNV and CDR2 YYDKDF (reference sequence). The CDR3 DNA is TGTGCCACCAGCAGTGGGCTAGCGGCGTCCTACGAGCAGTACTTC. Its translation is CATSSGLAASYEQYF.

The chain links TRBV5-8 to TRBJ2-2, with unresolved D. Trimming cost V 4 bases and J 5 bases, with 15 bases left between them. From germline, CDR1 is SGHTS and CDR2 YDEGEE. The CDR3 totals 15 residues. The CDR3 DNA reads as TGTGCCAGCAGCATGTTCGTTATCGGGACCGGGGAGCTGTTTTTT. This translates into CASSMFVIGTGELFF.